The 25 T cell receptor beta chains below come from one sample, sequenced in a study of OX40 agonist ivuxolimab in advanced cancers. Produced via immunoSEQ multiplex PCR; TCRdb's table is partial and in-frame only. The sample carries approximately 70,000 clones, about 84% recorded once. The sample in question was CD4+ or CD8+ T cells sorted from blood, obtained in a trial of the OX40 agonist ivuxolimab. These receptors all stem from an adult with an advanced solid tumor such as melanoma, head and neck, liver or kidney cancer.

The chain is built from TRBV30 and TRBJ2-3; TRBD1 aligns across 11 bases. The V segment lost 5 bases and the J segment 0 bases; nucleotides outside the gene matches: 7. Germline V lookup: CDR1 GTSNPN, CDR2 SVGIG (reference sequence). The CDR3 sequence is 16 residues long. The CDR3 DNA reads TGTGCCTGGGACCCCGGGACAGGGGGAAGCACAGATACGCAGTATTTT. Amino acid sequence: CAWDPGTGGSTDTQYF.

The V call is TRBV10-3, the J call TRBJ1-1; the D gene is possibly TRBD1 (6 bases). Trimming pared 4 bases from V and 0 bases from J, leaving 15 bases between. This CDR3 region has 16 residues. Germline CDR1 reads ENHRY; CDR2 reads SYGVKD. The CDR3 sequence is CAISGGGGIMNTEAFF. In DNA form, the CDR3 reads TGTGCCATCAGTGGTGGAGGGGGTATAATGAACACTGAAGCTTTCTTT.

The rearrangement links TRBV30 to TRBJ1-6, with 11 nucleotides matching TRBD1. This CDR3 is built from 13 residues. Looked up from germline, CDR1 is GTSNPN and CDR2 is SVGIG (reference sequence). The V segment lost 5 bases and the J segment 8 bases; nucleotides outside the gene matches: 2. Here the CDR3 DNA reads TGTGCCTGGGGACAGGGGGCGTATTCACCCCTCCACTTT. Amino acids: CAWGQGAYSPLHF.

This rearrangement joins TRBV6-5 to TRBJ1-1, with D tentatively TRBD1 (5 bases). CDR3 length: 13 amino acids. The germline V gene encodes CDR1 MNHEY and CDR2 SVGAGI. V was clipped by 2 bases and J by 8 bases, with 12 bases between them. The CDR3 DNA follows: TGTGCCAGCAGTTACGGGGATCACAGGGAAGCTTTCTTT. Its translation is CASSYGDHREAFF.

This clone appeared a few times. The chain has TRBV5-4 and TRBJ1-2; D gene ambiguous. The CDR3 has 12 amino acids. The ends were cut back, 4 bases at V and 10 bases at J, with 14 bases in the middle. Germline V gene sequence: CDR1 SGHNT, CDR2 YYREEE (reference sequence). Written as DNA, the CDR3 is TGTGCCAGCAGCCTCGGAGGAGGGTTCTACACCTTC. It specifies CASSLGGGFYTF.

This clone was found a few times. The J gene is TRBJ1-4, the V gene TRBV4-3; 8 nucleotides line up with TRBD1. V trimming: 3 bases; J trimming: 5 bases; junction bases outside the gene matches: 8. Germline V gene sequence: CDR1 LGHNA, CDR2 YSLEER. This CDR3 is 16 amino acids long. CDR3 coding DNA: TGCGCCAGCAGCCAGGGGGGGTGGACAGGGAATGAAAAACTGTTTTTT. Amino acids: CASSQGGWTGNEKLFF.

The chain has TRBV2 and TRBJ2-7; D gene ambiguous. Germline V CDR1 and CDR2: SNHLY, FYNNEI. The CDR3 extends over 14 amino acids. Trimming left V 2 bases short and J 5 bases short, with 13 bases between. The CDR3 nucleotides are TGTGCCAGCAGTGAAAATGTGGGGTACCACGAGCAGTACTTC. This translates into CASSENVGYHEQYF.

The chain recombines TRBV6-5 with TRBJ2-2; D might be TRBD1 (6 bases). The V gene's germline CDR1 is MNHEY and CDR2 SVGAGI. Trimming took 4 bases from V and 0 from J, leaving 12 bases between them. The CDR3 has 16 residues. CDR3 bases: TGTGCCAGCAGTTCTAAGGGACAAACGAACACCGGGGAGCTGTTTTTT. Amino acids: CASSSKGQTNTGELFF.

This clone was counted a few times. The rearrangement uses TRBV7-9 and TRBJ1-2; D uncertain. Germline V lookup: CDR1 SEHNR, CDR2 FQNEAQ (reference sequence). With 2 bases removed from V and 7 bases from J, the gap between germline ends came to 14 bases. This CDR3 contains 14 residues. In DNA form, the CDR3 reads TGTGCCAGCAGCTTAATTGAAGGTCGCGGTGGCTACACCTTC. Amino acid sequence: CASSLIEGRGGYTF. Full variable domain (rest looked up from reference TRBV7-9 and TRBJ1-2): DTGVSQNPRHKITKRGQNVTFRCDPISEHNRLYWYRQTLGQGPEFLTYFQNEAQLEKSRLLSDRFSAERPKGSFSTLEIQRTEQGDSAMYLCASSLIEGRGGYTFGSGTRLTVV.

The V call is TRBV7-6, the J call TRBJ2-3, with 11 bases fitting TRBD2. The V gene's germline CDR1 is SGHVS and CDR2 FNYEAQ. CDR3 length equals 15 residues. With V trimmed by 3 bases and J by 1 base, 0 bases remained unmatched. The CDR3 loop reads CASSLGLAGTDTQYF. The CDR3 nucleotides read TGTGCCAGCAGCTTGGGACTAGCGGGCACAGATACGCAGTATTTT.

The rearrangement uses TRBV4-2 and TRBJ2-1; TRBD2 agrees at 13 bases. The CDR3 runs 15 residues. The ends lost 1 base at V and 10 bases at J; junction bases unmatched: 4. Germline CDR1 reads LGHNA; CDR2 reads YNFKEQ. The CDR3 bases are TGTGCCAGCAGCCAAGCAGGGACTAGCGGGATCGAGCAGTTCTTC. Translation gives CASSQAGTSGIEQFF.

The count of this clone is one. The chain combines TRBV7-2 with TRBJ2-6, with 7 bases identical to TRBD1. The germline V gene encodes CDR1 SGHTA and CDR2 FQGNSA. Losses at the gene ends were 4 bases for V and 4 bases for J; bases not matched to a gene: 10. This CDR3 region has 17 residues. The CDR3 region has the DNA TGTGCCAGCAGCTCTCAAACAGGGGATCTGGGGGCCAACGTCCTGACTTTC. Translating gives CASSSQTGDLGANVLTF.

The CDR3 sequence: CAIREDRPNTEAFF. The CDR3 bases are TGTGCCATCAGAGAAGACAGACCGAACACTGAAGCTTTCTTT. The V and J genes are TRBV10-3 and TRBJ1-1; D might be TRBD1 (5 bases). Germline-derived CDR1 and CDR2 are ENHRY and SYGVKD. The CDR3 extends over 14 amino acids. V was cut by 6 bases and J by 1 base, with 12 bases left in between.

The chain uses TRBV29-1 and TRBJ2-7; D possibly matches TRBD1 or TRBD2 (6 bases each). V lost 6 bases to trimming and J lost 6 bases, with 15 bases between them. The CDR3 length is 12 residues. The germline V gene has CDR1 SQVTM and CDR2 ANQGSEA. CDR3 in amino acids: CSVGGVAGEQYF. The DNA for the CDR3 is TGCAGCGTGGGGGGCGTCGCGGGCGAGCAGTACTTC.

The V and J genes are TRBV19 and TRBJ1-5, with 11 bases that match TRBD1. The CDR3 totals 16 residues. The V segment lost 5 bases and the J segment 6 bases; nucleotides outside the gene matches: 9. Germline CDR1 reads LNHDA; CDR2 reads SQIVND (reference sequence). This chain's CDR3 is CASSANRDRGIQPQHF. The CDR3, as DNA: TGTGCCAGTAGTGCTAACCGGGACAGGGGGATTCAGCCCCAGCATTTT.

The rearrangement joins TRBV11-1 to TRBJ1-6; no definite D call. With 2 bases removed from V and 7 bases from J, the gap between germline ends came to 9 bases. The CDR3 runs to 14 residues. CDR1 SGHAT and CDR2 FQDESV come from the germline V gene (reference sequence). The CDR3 loop is CASSLFLLNSPLHF. The CDR3 region has the DNA TGTGCCAGCAGCTTATTTCTGCTCAATTCACCCCTCCACTTT.

The rearrangement uses TRBV7-3 and TRBJ2-5, with D unresolved. V lost 4 bases, J lost 1 base, and 7 bases lay in between. Looked up from germline, CDR1 is SGHTA and CDR2 is FQGTGA. The CDR3 runs 13 residues. The CDR3 DNA sequence: TGTGCCAGCAGCTCTCGCAGCCAAGAGACCCAGTACTTC. Residues: CASSSRSQETQYF.

The J gene is TRBJ1-3, the V gene TRBV19; no clear D gene. The CDR3 is made up of 14 amino acids. Germline-derived CDR1 and CDR2 are LNHDA and SQIVND (reference sequence). Trimming took off 4 bases at V and 0 bases at J, with 7 bases between the two ends. CDR3 bases: TGTGCCAGTAGTAACGGGTTCTCTGGAAACACCATATATTTT. Residues: CASSNGFSGNTIYF. Full variable domain (outside the CDR3, taken from reference TRBV19 and TRBJ1-3): DGGITQSPKYLFRKEGQNVTLSCEQNLNHDAMYWYRQDPGQGLRLIYYSQIVNDFQKGDIAEGYSVSREKKESFPLTVTSAQKNPTAFYLCASSNGFSGNTIYFGEGSWLTVV.

This clone has just a few counts. This chain joins TRBV2 and TRBJ2-7, with 7 bases identical to TRBD2. The CDR3 runs 14 residues. CDR1 and CDR2 from the germline V gene are SNHLY and FYNNEI. Germline trimming cut 3 bases from V and 2 bases from J; bases unmatched to any gene: 4. CDR3 protein: CASSDGEGTYEQYF. CDR3 coding DNA: TGTGCCAGCAGTGACGGGGAGGGAACCTACGAGCAGTACTTC. Supplemented by reference TRBV2 and TRBJ2-7, the full variable domain reads EPEVTQTPSHQVTQMGQEVILRCVPISNHLYFYWYRQILGQKVEFLVSFYNNEISEKSEIFDDQFSVERPDGSNFTLKIRSTKLEDSAMYFCASSDGEGTYEQYFGPGTRLTVT.

This chain connects TRBV5-1 to TRBJ1-3; 9 bases line up with TRBD1. Looked up from germline, CDR1 is SGHRS and CDR2 is YFSETQ. There are 14 residues in the CDR3. The V and J ends lost 4 bases and 5 bases, in that order; junction bases with no gene match: 4. The CDR3 nucleotides read TGCGCCAGCAGCAAGGGGACAGGGAGAAACACCATATATTTT. Its translation: CASSKGTGRNTIYF.

This clone was observed a handful of times. The chain employs TRBV30 and TRBJ1-3, with D perhaps TRBD1 (5 bases). This CDR3 is built from 13 residues. Germline V gene data show CDR1 as GTSNPN and CDR2 as SVGIG (reference sequence). V shed 0 bases and J shed 9 bases, with 12 bases lying between them. DNA of the CDR3: TGTGCCTGGAGTGTAGACCAGGGAGCCACCATATATTTT. Amino acid sequence: CAWSVDQGATIYF.

The rearrangement uses TRBV29-1 and TRBJ1-2; D not resolved. This CDR3 spans 15 amino acids. CDR1 and CDR2 from the germline V gene are SQVTM and ANQGSEA. Trimming took off 4 bases at V and 8 bases at J, with 23 bases between the two ends. The CDR3 nucleotides are TGCAGCGTTGTTGCGAAGTCAGGTCGGATTGGCGGCTACACCTTC. This sequence encodes CSVVAKSGRIGGYTF.

V usage is TRBV7-9 and J usage is TRBJ2-6; D call uncertain. Trimming removed 1 base at V and 0 bases at J, with 7 bases between. There are 16 residues in the CDR3. The germline gives CDR1 SEHNR, CDR2 FQNEAQ (reference sequence). The CDR3 region is CASSLVRSSGANVLTF. The CDR3 nucleotides are TGTGCCAGCAGCTTAGTTCGGAGCTCTGGGGCCAACGTCCTGACTTTC.

The table lists this clone with a few counts. The gene calls are TRBV27 and TRBJ1-6; 7 bases agree with TRBD1. Germline values: CDR1 MNHEY, CDR2 SMNVEV (reference sequence). The CDR3 extends over 14 amino acids. V lost 6 bases, J lost 13 bases, and 12 bases stayed unmatched. The CDR3 sequence: CASSLDRDSLPLHF. CDR3 coding DNA: TGTGCCAGCAGCTTGGACCGGGACAGCCTCCCCCTCCACTTT.

This chain connects TRBV15 to TRBJ2-5; D unresolved. The CDR3 has 13 amino acids. V was trimmed by 0 bases and J by 9 bases, leaving 11 bases between them. CDR1 is LNHNV, CDR2 YYDKDF, per germline (reference sequence). CDR3 in DNA: TGTGCCACCAGCAGAGATCCCCTAATTCCCCAGTACTTC. Amino acids: CATSRDPLIPQYF.